This T cell receptor beta chain derives from a study of CD8+ T cells in alopecia areata. As to treatment: oral pan-JAK inhibitor, 5-10 mg twice daily. Reverse transcription of extracted RNA yielded cDNA, which provided the sequencing template. The repertoire was sequenced with immunoSEQ multiplex PCR; TCRdb's copy has only in-frame clones and lacks some. The sample lists 150,000 to 200,000 clones, about three fifths occurring once. The TCR sequence derives from a human donor with alopecia areata. The sample consisted of CD4+ T cells sorted from blood, taken around week 47, from a patient treated with tofacitinib.

The CDR3 spells CATSRDLDTEAFF. CDR3 sequence (DNA): TGTGCCACCAGCAGAGATTTGGATACTGAAGCTTTCTTT. The V gene is TRBV15, the J gene TRBJ1-1; no clear D gene. Germline lookup yields CDR1 LNHNV and CDR2 YYDKDF (reference sequence). The V gene lost 0 bases and the J gene lost 5 bases, with 7 bases spanning the gap. CDR3 length equals 13 residues. Using reference TRBV15 and TRBJ1-1 for the parts outside the CDR3, the full variable domain is DAMVIQNPRYQVTQFGKPVTLSCSQTLNHNVMYWYQQKSSQAPKLLFHYYDKDFNNEADTPDNFQSRRPNTSFCFLDIRSPGLGDTAMYLCATSRDLDTEAFFGQGTRLTVV.